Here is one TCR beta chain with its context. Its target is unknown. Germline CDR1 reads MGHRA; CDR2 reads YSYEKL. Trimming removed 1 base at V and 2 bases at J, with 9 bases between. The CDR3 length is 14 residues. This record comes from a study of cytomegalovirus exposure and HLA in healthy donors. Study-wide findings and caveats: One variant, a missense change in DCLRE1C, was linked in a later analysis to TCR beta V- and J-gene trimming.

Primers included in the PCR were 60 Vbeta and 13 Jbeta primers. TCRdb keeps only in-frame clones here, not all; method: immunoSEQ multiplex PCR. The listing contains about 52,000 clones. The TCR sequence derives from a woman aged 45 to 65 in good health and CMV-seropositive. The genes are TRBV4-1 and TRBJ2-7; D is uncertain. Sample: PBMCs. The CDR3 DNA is TGCGCCAGCAGCCAAGTTTCTAAAACCTACGAGCAGTACTTC. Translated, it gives CASSQVSKTYEQYF.